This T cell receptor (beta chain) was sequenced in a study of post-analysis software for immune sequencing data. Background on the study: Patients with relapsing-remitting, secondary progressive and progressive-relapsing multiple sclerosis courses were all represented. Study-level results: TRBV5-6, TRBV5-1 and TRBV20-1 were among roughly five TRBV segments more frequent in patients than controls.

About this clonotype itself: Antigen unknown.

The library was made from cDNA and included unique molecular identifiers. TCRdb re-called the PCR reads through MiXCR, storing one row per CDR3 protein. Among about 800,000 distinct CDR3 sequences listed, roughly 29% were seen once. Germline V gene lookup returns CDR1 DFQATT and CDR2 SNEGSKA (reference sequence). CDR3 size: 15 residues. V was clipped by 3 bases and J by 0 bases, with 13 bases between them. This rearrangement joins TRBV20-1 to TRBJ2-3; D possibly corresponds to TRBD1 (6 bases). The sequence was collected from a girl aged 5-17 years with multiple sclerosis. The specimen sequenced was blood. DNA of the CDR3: TGCAGTGCTAGGGTACAGGGTTCTAGCACAGATACGCAGTATTTT. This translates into CSARVQGSSTDTQYF.